This TCR beta chain came from a study of Ad26.COV2.S vaccination and SARS-CoV-2 variants. Points from the study as a whole: Ad26.COV2.S recipients had broader spike-specific TCRs (P = 0.0014).

Germline-derived CDR1 and CDR2 are SQVTM and ANQGSEA. CDR3 length: 14 amino acids. Sequencing was performed with immunoSEQ multiplex PCR; in TCRdb, only in-frame clones are kept and a portion is missing. This sample yields about 350,000 clones, of which around 90% are seen a single time; under 5% belongs to the top ten. Worth noting for this clone: Its antigen is not identified. The junction departs from germline at one end; a sequencing error may be responsible.

The source was peripheral blood, collected after recovery from COVID-19. The receptor's source is a human donor who had recovered from COVID-19. The rearrangement uses TRBV29-1 and TRBJ2-3, with D possibly being TRBD1 (5 bases). As DNA, the CDR3 is TGCAGCGTTGAGAAGACAGAGAAAATAGATATGCAGTATTTT. Translated: CSVEKTEKIDMQYF.